A single TCR beta chain is shown here with its context. The sample belongs to a study of shared clonotypes between healthy human individuals. A deep-level run was used for the assay. Assay: immunoSEQ multiplex PCR; the TCRdb copy retains only in-frame clones and omits some. The table includes about 1.1 million clones, 70% to 80% detected once. This CDR3 is built from 17 residues. Germline lookup yields CDR1 MDHEN and CDR2 SYDVKM. With 4 bases removed from V and 0 bases from J, the gap between germline ends came to 16 bases. The TCR sequence derives from a young man in good health. Some clones in this sample may be carry-over from other donors' samples. The genes are TRBV28 and TRBJ2-4; D is uncertain. Sequenced input: memory CD4+ T cells from PBMCs. As to subset: CD45RA-negative fraction. As DNA, the CDR3 is TGTGCCAGCAGTTCCCCCGCGTCCTCCGTAGCCAAAAACATTCAGTACTTC. This sequence encodes CASSSPASSVAKNIQYF.